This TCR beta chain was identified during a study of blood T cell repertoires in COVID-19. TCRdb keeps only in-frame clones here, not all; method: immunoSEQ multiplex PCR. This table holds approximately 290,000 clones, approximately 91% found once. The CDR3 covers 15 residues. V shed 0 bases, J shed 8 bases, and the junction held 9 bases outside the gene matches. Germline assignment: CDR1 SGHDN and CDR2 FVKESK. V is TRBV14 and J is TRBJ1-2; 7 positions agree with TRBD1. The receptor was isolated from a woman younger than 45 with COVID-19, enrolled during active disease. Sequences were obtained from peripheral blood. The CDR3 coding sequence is TGTGCCAGCAGCCAAGATGGACAGGCCACGCGGGGCTACACCTTC. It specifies CASSQDGQATRGYTF.